The clone carrying this TCR beta chain was recorded a few times. The antigen remains undetermined. This sample is part of a study of T cells in Graves' hyperthyroidism and ophthalmopathy. Study-level results: Blood also contained most expanded thyroid clonotypes above 0.001.

Amplification targeted TCR beta CDR3 regions from RNA transcripts. HTBI primers were employed in a first-round RT-PCR of the TCR CDR3. One entry per CDR3 protein, called by TCRdb with MiXCR from the multiplex PCR reads. The top ten hold roughly 8% of the sample, which has approximately 430,000 distinct CDR3 sequences, 15% to 19% seen once. V lost 3 bases to trimming and J lost 1 base, with 13 bases between them. CDR3 size: 15 residues. Germline values: CDR1 SGDLS, CDR2 YYNGEE. The sample consisted of blood. The chain is built from TRBV9 and TRBJ1-2; a weak D match, TRBD1 (5 bases). This TCR was sampled from a woman in her late teens or twenties with Graves' hyperthyroidism. CDR3 DNA sequence: TGTGCCAGCAGCGCCTATGGGGGGGTTAACTATGGCTACACCTTC. It yields the protein CASSAYGGVNYGYTF.